The clone carrying this T cell receptor (beta chain) came up a few times. Amplification started from genomic DNA. The TCR beta CDR3 region was amplified using 30 forward and 13 reverse primers. Each CDR3 protein gets one entry after TCRdb re-called the multiplex PCR reads with MiXCR. The sample carries fewer than 300,000 distinct CDR3 sequences, approximately 50% recorded once. Standard classification criteria confirmed type 1 or type 2 diabetes in all patients. Roughly 10 milliliters of peripheral blood were drawn from each donor. This sample stems from a study of type 1 and type 2 diabetes patients. Trimming removed 4 bases at V and 0 bases at J, with 13 bases between. CDR1 is SGHRS and CDR2 is YFSETQ in the germline V gene. The CDR3 has 15 residues.

Source material: peripheral blood mononuclear cells (PBMCs). This TCR derives from a man aged 18-30 years with type 2 diabetes. The chain carries TRBV5-1 and TRBJ1-2; no clear D gene. CDR3 amino acids: CASSPDGRSNYGYTF. Written as DNA, the CDR3 is TGCGCCAGCAGCCCGGACGGACGGTCTAACTATGGCTACACCTTC.